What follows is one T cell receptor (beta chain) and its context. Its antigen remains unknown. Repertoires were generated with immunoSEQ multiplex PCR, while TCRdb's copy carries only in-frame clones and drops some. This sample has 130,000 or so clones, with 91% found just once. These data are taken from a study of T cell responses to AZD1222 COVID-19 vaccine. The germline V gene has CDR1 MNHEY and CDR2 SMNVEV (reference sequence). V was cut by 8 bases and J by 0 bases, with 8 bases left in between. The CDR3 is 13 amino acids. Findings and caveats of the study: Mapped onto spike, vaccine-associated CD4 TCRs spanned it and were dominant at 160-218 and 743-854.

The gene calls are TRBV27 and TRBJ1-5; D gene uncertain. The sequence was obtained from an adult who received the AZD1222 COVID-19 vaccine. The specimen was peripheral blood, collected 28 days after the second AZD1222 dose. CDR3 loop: CASRLFSNQPQHF. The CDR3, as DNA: TGTGCCAGCCGATTGTTTAGCAATCAGCCCCAGCATTTT.